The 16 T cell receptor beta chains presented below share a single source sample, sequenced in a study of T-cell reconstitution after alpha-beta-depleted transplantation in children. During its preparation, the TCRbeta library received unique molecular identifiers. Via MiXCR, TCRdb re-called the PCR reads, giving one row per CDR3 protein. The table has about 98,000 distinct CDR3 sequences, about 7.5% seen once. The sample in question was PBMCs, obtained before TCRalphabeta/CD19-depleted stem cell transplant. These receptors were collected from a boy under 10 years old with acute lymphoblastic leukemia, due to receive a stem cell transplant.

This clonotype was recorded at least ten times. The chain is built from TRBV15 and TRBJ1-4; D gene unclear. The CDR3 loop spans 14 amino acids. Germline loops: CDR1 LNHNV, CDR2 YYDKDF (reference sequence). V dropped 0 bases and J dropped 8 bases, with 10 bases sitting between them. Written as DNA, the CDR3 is TGTGCCACCAGCAGAGATATAGGGAACGAAAAACTGTTTTTT. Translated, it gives CATSRDIGNEKLFF. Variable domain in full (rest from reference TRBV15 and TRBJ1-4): DAMVIQNPRYQVTQFGKPVTLSCSQTLNHNVMYWYQQKSSQAPKLLFHYYDKDFNNEADTPDNFQSRRPNTSFCFLDIRSPGLGDTAMYLCATSRDIGNEKLFFGSGTQLSVL.

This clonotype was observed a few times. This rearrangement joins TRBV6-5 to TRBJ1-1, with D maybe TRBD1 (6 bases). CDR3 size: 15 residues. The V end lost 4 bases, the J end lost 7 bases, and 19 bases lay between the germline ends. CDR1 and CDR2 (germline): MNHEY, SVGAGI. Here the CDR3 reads CASSSLVPGAGEAFF. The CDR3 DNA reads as TGTGCCAGCAGTTCACTCGTCCCGGGGGCGGGTGAAGCTTTCTTT.

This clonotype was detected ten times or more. CDR3 nucleotide sequence: TGCGCCAGCAGCACAACCGGGACAGGGTCCCCTGAGCAGTTCTTC. It encodes CASSTTGTGSPEQFF. The V gene is TRBV5-1, the J gene TRBJ2-1; 9 bases agree with TRBD1. V was clipped by 4 bases and J by 9 bases; unmatched bases: 11. The length of the CDR3 is 15 residues. Per germline, CDR1 SGHRS and CDR2 YFSETQ.

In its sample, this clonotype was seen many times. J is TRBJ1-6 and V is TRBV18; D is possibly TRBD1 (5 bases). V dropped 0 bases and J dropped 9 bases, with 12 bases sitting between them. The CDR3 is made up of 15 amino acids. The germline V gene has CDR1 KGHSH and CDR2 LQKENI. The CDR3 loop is CASSPPGGGSSPLHF. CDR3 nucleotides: TGTGCCAGCTCACCACCTGGTGGGGGGAGTTCACCCCTCCACTTT.

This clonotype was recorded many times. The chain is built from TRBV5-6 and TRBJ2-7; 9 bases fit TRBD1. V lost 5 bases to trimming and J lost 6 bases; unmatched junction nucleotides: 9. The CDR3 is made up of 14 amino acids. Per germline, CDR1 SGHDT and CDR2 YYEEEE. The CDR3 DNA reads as TGTGCCAGCAGTCCCGGACAGGGGCGTCCCGAGCAGTACTTC. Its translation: CASSPGQGRPEQYF.

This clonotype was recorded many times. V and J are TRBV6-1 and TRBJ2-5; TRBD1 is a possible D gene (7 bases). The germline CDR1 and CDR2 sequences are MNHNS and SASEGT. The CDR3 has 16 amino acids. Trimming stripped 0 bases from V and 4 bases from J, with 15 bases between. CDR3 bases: TGTGCCAGCAGTGAAGCGGCAGGGGGAGGTCGAGAGACCCAGTACTTC. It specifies CASSEAAGGGRETQYF.

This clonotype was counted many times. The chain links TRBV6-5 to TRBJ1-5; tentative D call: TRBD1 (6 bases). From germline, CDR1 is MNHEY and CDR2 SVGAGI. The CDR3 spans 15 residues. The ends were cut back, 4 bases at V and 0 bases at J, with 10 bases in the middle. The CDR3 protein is CASSSHRDSNQPQHF. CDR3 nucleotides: TGTGCCAGCAGTTCACACAGGGATAGCAATCAGCCCCAGCATTTT.

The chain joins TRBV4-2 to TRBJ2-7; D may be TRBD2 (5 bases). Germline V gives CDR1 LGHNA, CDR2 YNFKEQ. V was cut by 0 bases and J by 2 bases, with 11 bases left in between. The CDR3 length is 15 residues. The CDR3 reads CASSQEHGSAYEQYF. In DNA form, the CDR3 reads TGTGCCAGCAGCCAAGAGCACGGTAGCGCCTACGAGCAGTACTTC.

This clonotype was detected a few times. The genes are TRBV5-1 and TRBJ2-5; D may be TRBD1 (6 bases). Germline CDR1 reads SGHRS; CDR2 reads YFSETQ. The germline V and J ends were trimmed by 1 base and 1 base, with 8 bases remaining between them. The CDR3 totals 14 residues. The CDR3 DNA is TGCGCCAGCAGCTTGACAGGGCTCCAAGAGACCCAGTACTTC. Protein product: CASSLTGLQETQYF.

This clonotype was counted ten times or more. Here the CDR3 reads CASSQDFRETQYF. Here the CDR3 DNA reads TGCGCCAGCAGCCAAGATTTCCGGGAGACCCAGTACTTC. This chain joins TRBV4-3 and TRBJ2-5; D call uncertain. Trimming took 0 bases from V and 5 from J, leaving 7 bases between them. Germline loops: CDR1 LGHNA, CDR2 YSLEER. CDR3 length: 13 residues.

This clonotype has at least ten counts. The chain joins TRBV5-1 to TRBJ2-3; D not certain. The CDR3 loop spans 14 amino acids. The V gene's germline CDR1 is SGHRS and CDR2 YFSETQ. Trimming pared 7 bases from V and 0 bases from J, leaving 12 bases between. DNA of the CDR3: TGCGCCAGCCGGCCTTTTCCTAGCACAGATACGCAGTATTTT. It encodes CASRPFPSTDTQYF. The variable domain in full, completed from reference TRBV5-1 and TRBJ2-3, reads KAGVTQTPRYLIKTRGQQVTLSCSPISGHRSVSWYQQTPGQGLQFLFEYFSETQRNKGNFPGRFSGRQFSNSRSEMNVSTLELGDSALYLCASRPFPSTDTQYFGPGTRLTVL.

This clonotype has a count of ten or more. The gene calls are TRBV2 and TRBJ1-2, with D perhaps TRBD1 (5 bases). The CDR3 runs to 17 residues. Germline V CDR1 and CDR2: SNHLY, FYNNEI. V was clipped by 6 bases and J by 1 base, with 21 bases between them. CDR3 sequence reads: CASSDTGRPTFNYGYTF. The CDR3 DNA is TGTGCCAGCAGCGATACGGGACGGCCGACCTTTAACTATGGCTACACCTTC. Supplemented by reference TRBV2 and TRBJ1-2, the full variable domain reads EPEVTQTPSHQVTQMGQEVILRCVPISNHLYFYWYRQILGQKVEFLVSFYNNEISEKSEIFDDQFSVERPDGSNFTLKIRSTKLEDSAMYFCASSDTGRPTFNYGYTFGSGTRLTVV.

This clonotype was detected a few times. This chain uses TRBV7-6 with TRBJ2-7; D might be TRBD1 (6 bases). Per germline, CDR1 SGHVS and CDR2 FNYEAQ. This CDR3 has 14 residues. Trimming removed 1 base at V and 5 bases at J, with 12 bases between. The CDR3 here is CASSLGTAFNEQYF. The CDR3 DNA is TGTGCCAGCAGCTTAGGGACAGCCTTTAACGAGCAGTACTTC.

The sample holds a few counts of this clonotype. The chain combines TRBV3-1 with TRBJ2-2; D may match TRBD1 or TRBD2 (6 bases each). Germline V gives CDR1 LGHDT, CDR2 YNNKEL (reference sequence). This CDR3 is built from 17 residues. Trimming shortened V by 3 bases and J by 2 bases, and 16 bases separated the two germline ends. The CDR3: CASSQGGTGLNTGELFF. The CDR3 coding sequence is TGTGCCAGCAGCCAGGGGGGTACAGGGCTCAACACCGGGGAGCTGTTTTTT.

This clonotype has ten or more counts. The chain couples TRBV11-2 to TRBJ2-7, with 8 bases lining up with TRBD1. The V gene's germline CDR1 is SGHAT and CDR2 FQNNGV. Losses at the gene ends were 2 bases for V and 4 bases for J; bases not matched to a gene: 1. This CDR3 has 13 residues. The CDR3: CASSLNRGYEQYF. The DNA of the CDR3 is TGTGCCAGCAGCTTAAACAGGGGGTACGAGCAGTACTTC.

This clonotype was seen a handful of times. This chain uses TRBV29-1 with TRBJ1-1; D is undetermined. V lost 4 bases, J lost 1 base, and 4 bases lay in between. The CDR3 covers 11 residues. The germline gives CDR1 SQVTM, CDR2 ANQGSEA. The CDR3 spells CSVVRNTEAFF. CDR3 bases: TGCAGCGTTGTACGGAACACTGAAGCTTTCTTT.